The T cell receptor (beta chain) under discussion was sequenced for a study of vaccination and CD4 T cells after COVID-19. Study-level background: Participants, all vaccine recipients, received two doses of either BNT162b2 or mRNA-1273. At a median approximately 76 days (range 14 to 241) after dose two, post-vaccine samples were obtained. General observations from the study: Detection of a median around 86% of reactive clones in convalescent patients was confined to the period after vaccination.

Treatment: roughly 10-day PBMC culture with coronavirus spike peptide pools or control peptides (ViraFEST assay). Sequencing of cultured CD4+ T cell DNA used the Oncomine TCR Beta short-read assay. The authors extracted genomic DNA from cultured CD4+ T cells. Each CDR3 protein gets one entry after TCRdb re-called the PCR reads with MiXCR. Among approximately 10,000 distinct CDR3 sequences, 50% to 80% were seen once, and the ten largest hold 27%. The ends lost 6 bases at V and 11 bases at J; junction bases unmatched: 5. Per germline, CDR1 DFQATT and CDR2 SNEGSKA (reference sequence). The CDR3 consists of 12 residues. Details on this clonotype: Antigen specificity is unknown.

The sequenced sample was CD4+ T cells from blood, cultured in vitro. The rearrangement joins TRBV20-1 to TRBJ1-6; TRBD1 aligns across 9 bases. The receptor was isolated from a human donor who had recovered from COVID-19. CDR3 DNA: TGCAGTGCAGGGACAGGGAGGCCACCCCTCCACTTT. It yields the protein CSAGTGRPPLHF.